The present entry profiles one TCR beta chain with its context. Its antigen target is currently unknown. No clone much larger than this one lies a single base away; base qualities are absent. The data were obtained in a study of blood T cell repertoires in COVID-19 (TCRdb year 2020). Broadly, across the study: The collaborator samples originated in the United States, Italy and Spain and spanned the acute and convalescent phases of COVID-19. The repertoires were released in a freely available public database intended as a resource for research on the immune response to SARS-CoV-2. The prospective study material was composed of cDNA or gDNA derived from T cells, B-cell-depleted T cells, or PBMCs. HLA class I and class II types, where available, came from metadata supplied by the sample provider rather than from assay-based typing. The dataset comprised deeply sampled blood TCRbeta repertoires from subjects exposed to, actively infected with, or recovered from COVID-19. Samples came from the ongoing ImmuneRACE study (first 160 participants) plus 1,254 subjects from 6 global collaborators. The sample metadata nearly always contained a de-identified subject ID, COVID-19 status, age in years and sex. Overall results and qualifications from the work: The amount of clinical and demographic metadata varied by source and participant and was provided uncurated.

The immunoSEQ Assay, a bias-controlled multiplex PCR, was used to amplify TCRbeta CDR3 regions from genomic DNA. Processing in the source paper ran as follows. The number of nucleated cells in each sample was estimated from the amplification of reference gene primers within the assay. To quantify the absolute abundance of each unique TCRbeta CDR3 rearrangement, sequence reads were collapsed and filtered. For each sample, productive Simpson clonality was calculated by taking the square root of Simpson's diversity index across productive rearrangements. Here the immuneACCESS table is served through TCRdb, limited to in-frame sequences with V and J called. Missing clones are a known gap in these copies; in checked studies unresolved V genes cover under half, and the rest lacks a known reason. The V and J calls and the clone size are those of that table, but D and trimming were determined from the DNA. The sample table shows 270,000 or so clones, and about 81% are seen once. The top ten clonotypes cover approximately 1.5% of the sample.

At one collaborating source in Seattle, patients were enrolled during active infection and were followed longitudinally through the course of disease. Whole blood was collected in K2EDTA tubes by collaborating institutions according to the institutions' own protocols. Collaborator samples were shipped for TCRbeta analysis as frozen whole blood, isolated PBMCs, or DNA extracted from either sample type. The sequence was obtained from a human donor with COVID-19, enrolled during active disease. The donor label of this sample is uncertain. Sequenced sample: peripheral blood.

In nucleotides, the sequence is TGTGCCAGCAGCTCGAGACAGGGCCCTGCCGTTGAAAAACTGTTTTTT. The resulting protein is CASSSRQGPAVEKLFF. Recombination joined TRBV7-2 with TRBJ1-4, with 7 bases in between that match TRBD1. From cysteine to phenylalanine, the CDR3 is 16 amino acids long. The sequence is cut down to CDR3 DNA, 48 bases in frame from base 1. The germline V gene encodes CDR1 SGHTA and CDR2 FQGNSA. At the junction V is shortened by 4 bases and J by 7 bases; bases outside the gene matches: 12.